Sequencing of this TCR beta chain was carried out in a study of shared clonotypes between healthy human individuals. Study outcomes and limitations: Naive subsets generally exceeded memory subsets in estimated richness. Non-shared clonotypes showed lower generation probabilities than clonotypes common to all four donors.

The CDR3 runs to 11 residues. Trimming cost V 4 bases and J 13 bases, with 13 bases left between them. Germline V CDR1 and CDR2: SEHNR, FQNEAQ (reference sequence). As concerns this clone: Antigen unknown.

The table came from immunoSEQ multiplex PCR; TCRdb's copy has only in-frame clones and leaves some out. This sample has around 690,000 clones, with roughly 88% found just once. This TCR derives from a man in his late teens or twenties in good health. Some clones in this sample may be carry-over from other donors' samples. Source material: memory CD8+ T cells from PBMCs. The subset denotes: CD45RO+ cells pooled with CCR7-negative TemRA cells. This chain connects TRBV7-9 to TRBJ1-2; D is possibly TRBD1 (5 bases). The CDR3 DNA reads as TGTGCCAGCAGCTGGGACCCGGTGCCCACCTTC. Protein: CASSWDPVPTF.